Below are 13 T cell receptor beta chains sequenced from a single sample in a study of monozygotic twins with inflammatory bowel disease. TCRdb re-called the 5' RACE reads and shows each CDR3 protein once, DNA omitted. The table lists around 40,000 distinct CDR3 sequences. Input material: blood. The receptors shown here come from a human donor with ulcerative colitis or Crohn's disease, or a healthy co-twin of an affected twin (not recorded which).

The chain uses TRBV5-1 and TRBJ2-2; no DNA is available, so the TRBD2 call from TCRdb remains unchecked. Per germline, CDR1 SGHRS and CDR2 YFSETQ. The CDR3 loop spans 16 amino acids. CDR3 sequence: CASSLLAGDYSGELFF.

This chain links TRBV5-6 with TRBJ1-2; the TCRdb D gene call, TRBD1, has no DNA to confirm it. This CDR3 contains 13 residues. Germline loops: CDR1 SGHDT, CDR2 YYEEEE. CDR3 region: CASSTGQHYGYTF.

The genes are TRBV3-1 and TRBJ2-7; TCRdb returns TRBD1, unconfirmable since there is no DNA. The CDR3 covers 16 residues. The germline V gene encodes CDR1 LGHDT and CDR2 YNNKEL (reference sequence). The CDR3: CASTGRELEGEYEQYF.

The gene calls are TRBV18 and TRBJ2-4; TCRdb outputs TRBD1, but without DNA this stays unchecked. This CDR3 has 15 amino acids. Per the germline V gene, CDR1 is KGHSH and CDR2 is LQKENI. The CDR3 sequence: CASSSRQGSSDIQYF. The variable domain in full, completed from reference TRBV18 and TRBJ2-4, reads NAGVMQNPRHLVRRRGQEARLRCSPMKGHSHVYWYRQLPEEGLKFMVYLQKENIIDESGMPKERFSAEFPKEGPSILRIQQVVRGDSAAYFCASSSRQGSSDIQYFGAGTRLSVL.

The J gene is TRBJ1-4, the V gene TRBV20-1; checking the TCRdb D call of TRBD1 is not possible without DNA. There are 13 residues in the CDR3. CDR1 is DFQATT and CDR2 is SNEGSKA in the germline V gene (reference sequence). This chain's CDR3 is CSAIGQGREKLFF.

The chain has TRBV20-1 and TRBJ2-1; the TCRdb D gene call, TRBD2, has no DNA to confirm it. CDR3 length equals 14 residues. Germline V gene data show CDR1 as DFQATT and CDR2 as SNEGSKA (reference sequence). CDR3 loop: CSANGPGLANEQFF.

The V call is TRBV12-3 or TRBV12-4, the J call TRBJ1-5. The CDR3 totals 12 residues. CDR3: CASRAEGQPQHF.

This chain connects TRBV2 to TRBJ2-1; there is no DNA to check the TCRdb D call of TRBD2. The CDR3 consists of 13 residues. CDR1 and CDR2 from the germline V gene are SNHLY and FYNNEI. CDR3 region: CASRPTRSGEQFF.

The chain combines TRBV20-1 with TRBJ2-5. The CDR3 loop spans 11 amino acids. Germline CDR1 reads DFQATT; CDR2 reads SNEGSKA (reference sequence). The CDR3 loop reads CSARTEETQYF.

J is TRBJ1-5 and V is TRBV7-8; TCRdb's D gene call, TRBD1, goes unchecked for lack of DNA. This CDR3 has 16 amino acids. Germline V gene lookup returns CDR1 SGHVS and CDR2 FQNEAQ. This CDR3 is CASSLVGQSGNQPQHF.

The chain has TRBV7-3 and TRBJ2-1; TCRdb lists TRBD2, though no DNA is available to test this call. Germline V gene data show CDR1 as SGHTA and CDR2 as FQGTGA. This CDR3 has 13 amino acids. CDR3 amino acids: CASGLARNNEQFF.

V usage is TRBV9 and J usage is TRBJ2-2; lacking DNA, the TRBD1 call made by TCRdb goes unchecked. The CDR3 has 15 amino acids. CDR1 and CDR2 from the germline V gene are SGDLS and YYNGEE. CDR3 in amino acids: CASSVVARGTGELFF.

This sequence joins TRBV7-6 and TRBJ2-1; the D gene TCRdb calls, TRBD2, cannot be checked with no DNA. The CDR3 runs 18 residues. CDR1 is SGHVS and CDR2 is FNYEAQ in the germline V gene. CDR3 sequence: CASSLGGGGPSSYNEQFF.